This is a list of T cell receptor beta chains from one sample in a study of beta chain features in type 1 diabetes. Libraries were prepared by immunoSEQ multiplex PCR; TCRdb keeps only in-frame clonotypes and omits some of them. The table records 150,000 or so clones, 9% to 9.5% of them present only once. The sample was central memory CD4+ T cells from blood. Receptor source: a man between 18 and 35 years old in good health. CDR3s include the opening cysteine and the closing phenylalanine or tryptophan.

v_gene	j_gene	CDR3aa
TRBV7-2	TRBJ2-6	CASGGFGANVLTF
TRBV25-1	TRBJ1-2	CASNPRQGVVYGYTF
TRBV18	TRBJ1-6	CASSRGTGEDSPLHF
TRBV6-5	TRBJ1-6	CASIRGLSPLHF
TRBV25-1	TRBJ1-3	CASSDSGSGNTIYF
TRBV19	TRBJ2-3	CASSITSGTDTQYF
TRBV7-8	TRBJ2-1	CASSPRLTGQFF
TRBV7-9	TRBJ2-5	CASSSLAGGGVGETQYF
TRBV19	TRBJ1-5	CASSKTGLRQPQHF
TRBV5-4	TRBJ1-1	CASSRTFSMGQSNTEAFF
TRBV2	TRBJ2-1	CASSLDPGNEQFF
TRBV11-3	TRBJ2-3	CASSLGGADTQYF
TRBV15	TRBJ1-2	CATSRGTQGANYGYTF
TRBV9	TRBJ2-1	CASSVGVGDRRSYNEQFF
TRBV27	TRBJ1-5	CASSFLRVGYSNQPQHF
TRBV30	NA	CAFVGQGYEQYF
TRBV5-4	TRBJ2-1	CASSWDRGTNEQFF